The 6 T cell receptor beta chains below were found in one sample sequenced in a study of cytomegalovirus exposure and HLA in healthy donors. 13 Jbeta primers and 60 Vbeta primers were used for the PCR. Measured with immunoSEQ multiplex PCR; TCRdb has only the in-frame clones, and not every one. The profile shows about 140,000 clones, more than 60% of them singletons. The sequenced sample was PBMCs. These receptors were obtained from a female donor in good health and CMV-seronegative.

In this sample, this clone turned up a few times. The CDR3 region has the DNA TGTGCCAGTGGGGGACAGACGTGGAACACTGAAGCTTTCTTT. Amino acid sequence: CASGGQTWNTEAFF. This chain connects TRBV19 to TRBJ1-1; 7 bases agree with TRBD1. CDR1 is LNHDA and CDR2 is SQIVND in the germline V gene (reference sequence). The CDR3 sequence is 14 residues long. Trimming cost V 8 bases and J 1 base; bases outside gene matches: 7.

This sequence joins TRBV15 and TRBJ1-2, with 9 bases that match TRBD1. The V segment lost 2 bases and the J segment 8 bases; nucleotides outside the gene matches: 12. CDR1 and CDR2 (germline): LNHNV, YYDKDF (reference sequence). This CDR3 comprises 16 residues. The CDR3 loop is CATSRTLGQGWGGYTF. DNA for the CDR3: TGTGCCACCAGCAGAACTCTGGGACAGGGATGGGGGGGCTACACCTTC.

As for this clone: Germline and junction disagree at one end, which may indicate a read error. The gene calls are TRBV28 and TRBJ1-4; 7 nucleotides agree with TRBD1. The CDR3 runs to 13 residues. Germline assignment: CDR1 MDHEN and CDR2 SYDVKM. The CDR3 DNA is TGTGTCAGCAGCCAGGCGGACAGGGAAAAACTGTTTTTT. Residues: CVSSQADREKLFF.

The CDR3 bases are TGTGCCAGCAGCTTAGATGGCGGCGGCAATCAGCCCCAGCATTTT. It is translated as CASSLDGGGNQPQHF. The V gene is TRBV11-3, the J gene TRBJ1-5; D not resolved. The CDR3 length is 15 residues. Germline CDR1 is SGHNT and CDR2 is YENEEA. V lost 0 bases, J lost 2 bases, and 8 bases lay in between.

This clone was detected only a few times. The chain carries TRBV5-1 and TRBJ1-1, with a tentative D call TRBD1 (6 bases). Germline lookup yields CDR1 SGHRS and CDR2 YFSETQ. The CDR3 spans 16 residues. The V end was cut by 1 base, the J end by 3 bases, with 16 bases between. CDR3 sequence (DNA): TGCGCCAGCAGCTTGAATCCAACAGGGCTTTACACTGAAGCTTTCTTT. Protein sequence: CASSLNPTGLYTEAFF.

CDR3 sequence: CATSRVGLNNEQFF. The DNA of the CDR3 is TGTGCCACCAGCAGAGTAGGACTTAACAATGAGCAGTTCTTC. The chain recombines TRBV15 with TRBJ2-1, with D perhaps TRBD2 (5 bases). V was clipped by 1 base and J by 5 bases, with 9 bases between them. This CDR3 comprises 14 residues. CDR1 and CDR2 (germline): LNHNV, YYDKDF (reference sequence).